This TCR beta chain comes out of a study of response to subunit inactivated influenza vaccine. This clonotype was found a few times. One entry per CDR3 protein results from TCRdb running MiXCR on the RT-PCR reads. The sample contains 500,000 to 600,000 distinct CDR3 sequences, 10% to 15% of which appear only once. The sample was PBMCs from blood, taken about 40 days after vaccination. The receptor was isolated from a man aged 45-65 years who received an inactivated influenza vaccine.

The CDR3 reads CAISENGYEQYF. Written as DNA, the CDR3 is TGTGCCATCAGTGAGAATGGGTACGAGCAGTACTTC. This sequence joins TRBV10-3 and TRBJ2-7; D remains ambiguous. The CDR3 is 12 amino acids. V shed 2 bases and J shed 4 bases, with 6 bases lying between them. The germline V gene has CDR1 ENHRY and CDR2 SYGVKD.